This passage covers 20 T cell receptor beta chains from one sample sequenced in a study of regulatory T cells in long-lasting Graves disease. Time point defined: newly diagnosed GD, antithyroid drugs for less than 3 months. Extracted RNA from PBMCs served as the source of the TCR library. In building TCR beta libraries, iRepertoire HTBI primers were used together with Arm-PCR of CDR3 regions. MiXCR, run by TCRdb on the multiplex PCR reads, gives a single entry per CDR3 protein. The table includes approximately 560,000 distinct CDR3 sequences, about 16% detected once. This same sample was also taken into another study, of T cells in Graves' hyperthyroidism and ophthalmopathy.

The sample consisted of peripheral blood mononuclear cells (PBMCs), taken at new diagnosis, from a patient treated with antithyroid drugs. These TCRs come from a man in his late teens or twenties with Graves disease.

At least ten counts were recorded for this clonotype. This chain joins TRBV29-1 and TRBJ2-1, with D possibly being TRBD1 (6 bases). CDR3 length: 13 residues. Trimming took off 6 bases at V and 2 bases at J, with 11 bases between the two ends. CDR1 and CDR2 from the germline V gene are SQVTM and ANQGSEA. As DNA, the CDR3 is TGCAGCGTACTCACAGGGCCCTACAATGAGCAGTTCTTC. Encoded protein: CSVLTGPYNEQFF.

The V gene is TRBV13, the J gene TRBJ2-3, with 9 positions matching TRBD2. The V gene's germline CDR1 is PRHDT and CDR2 FYEKMQ (reference sequence). The length of the CDR3 is 14 residues. V was clipped by 7 bases and J by 3 bases; unmatched bases: 5. The CDR3, as DNA: TGTGCCAGCACGATAGCGGGAGCTACAGATACGCAGTATTTT. This translates into CASTIAGATDTQYF.

This clonotype was found many times. This chain uses TRBV6-1 with TRBJ2-5; 10 nucleotides match TRBD1. Unmatched junction bases numbered 12, after V lost 0 bases and J lost 5 bases. Germline V lookup: CDR1 MNHNS, CDR2 SASEGT. This CDR3 spans 18 amino acids. CDR3 DNA: TGTGCCAGCAGTGAAGCGCAGAAAACGACAGGGGGCAAGGAGACCCAGTACTTC. The encoded protein is CASSEAQKTTGGKETQYF.

This clonotype has a handful of counts. This rearrangement joins TRBV27 to TRBJ2-1; TRBD2 might be the D (7 bases). V gave up 4 bases and J gave up 13 bases, with 26 bases separating them. From germline, CDR1 is MNHEY and CDR2 SMNVEV (reference sequence). CDR3 size: 16 residues. Here the CDR3 DNA reads TGTGCCAGCAGTTCCCCAATCGGACTAGAGGGGGGTCTCCAGTTCTTC. Translated, it gives CASSSPIGLEGGLQFF.

Only a few counts were recorded for this clonotype. The chain recombines TRBV20-1 with TRBJ2-1, with 9 bases identical to TRBD2. The CDR3 totals 14 residues. V gave up 0 bases and J gave up 10 bases; unmatched junction bases: 7. Germline CDR1 DFQATT, CDR2 SNEGSKA (reference sequence). The CDR3 sequence is CSARDRGAGGEQFF. CDR3 sequence (DNA): TGCAGTGCTAGAGATCGAGGAGCGGGAGGCGAGCAGTTCTTC.

Ten or more counts support this clonotype. This chain connects TRBV28 to TRBJ2-7, with 7 bases matching TRBD1. The CDR3 consists of 16 residues. After removal of 6 bases from V and 0 bases from J, the junction contained 11 bases not matched to a gene. Germline values: CDR1 MDHEN, CDR2 SYDVKM. CDR3 amino acids: CASSIHIGTASYEQYF. DNA for the CDR3: TGTGCCAGCAGCATCCATATTGGGACAGCCTCCTACGAGCAGTACTTC.

Ten or more counts support this clonotype. The chain couples TRBV11-2 to TRBJ2-1; D not certain. V lost 2 bases to trimming and J lost 9 bases, with 11 bases between them. CDR3 length: 13 residues. Germline CDR1 reads SGHAT; CDR2 reads FQNNGV. The CDR3 loop is CASSLKGSGEQFF. As DNA, the CDR3 is TGTGCCAGCAGCTTAAAGGGTTCCGGTGAGCAGTTCTTC.

This clonotype was counted many times. The chain links TRBV27 to TRBJ2-7; TRBD1 aligns across 9 bases. The CDR3 has 12 residues. Trimming at V came to 5 bases and at J to 7 bases, leaving 3 bases not matched to a gene. The germline gives CDR1 MNHEY, CDR2 SMNVEV (reference sequence). CDR3 DNA sequence: TGTGCCAGCAGTGCAGACAGGGGGGAGCAGTACTTC. Translated: CASSADRGEQYF.

This clonotype was observed at least ten times. V and J are TRBV15 and TRBJ2-1; the match to TRBD2 covers 11 bases. The J call may be in error: the DNA end matches TRBJ2-5 better. This CDR3 is built from 17 residues. Per the germline V gene, CDR1 is LNHNV and CDR2 is YYDKDF (reference sequence). The CDR3 DNA sequence: TGTGCCACCAGCAGAGGTCTTCTAGCGGGAGGCACAGAGACCCAGTACTTC. This encodes CATSRGLLAGGTETQYF.

This chain links TRBV10-3 with TRBJ2-1; 12 nucleotides line up with TRBD2. CDR3 length equals 15 residues. Germline V CDR1 and CDR2: ENHRY, SYGVKD. The trim removed 3 bases at V and 10 bases at J, leaving 7 bases unmatched. The CDR3 nucleotides read TGTGCCATCAGTGAAAAACTAGCGGGAGGTTGGGAGCAGTTCTTC. Amino acid sequence: CAISEKLAGGWEQFF.

The chain employs TRBV4-2 and TRBJ1-6; D not resolved. The CDR3 spans 15 residues. The V end lost 4 bases, the J end lost 5 bases, and 12 bases lay between the germline ends. CDR1 and CDR2 from the germline V gene are LGHNA and YNFKEQ. Here the CDR3 reads CASSPLLGDNSPLHF. The CDR3, as DNA: TGTGCCAGCAGCCCGTTGCTTGGGGATAATTCACCCCTCCACTTT.

This clonotype came up a few times. This rearrangement joins TRBV3-1 to TRBJ1-1; D not certain. This CDR3 has 16 residues. CDR1 and CDR2 from the germline V gene are LGHDT and YNNKEL (reference sequence). Trimming removed 1 base from V and 5 bases from J, with 17 bases in between. The CDR3, as DNA: TGTGCCAGCAGCCAAGTCCCAGGTTGGGAGAGAACTGAAGCTTTCTTT. Encoded protein: CASSQVPGWERTEAFF. The variable domain in full, with the rest retrieved from reference TRBV3-1 and TRBJ1-1, is DTAVSQTPKYLVTQMGNDKSIKCEQNLGHDTMYWYKQDSKKFLKIMFSYNNKELIINETVPNRFSPKSPDKAHLNLHINSLELGDSAVYFCASSQVPGWERTEAFFGQGTRLTVV.

The V call is TRBV7-8, the J call TRBJ2-1, with D hard to call. This CDR3 has 17 amino acids. Trimming removed 5 bases at V and 5 bases at J, with 22 bases between. Germline assignment: CDR1 SGHVS and CDR2 FQNEAQ. CDR3 DNA: TGTGCCAGCAGCGGCTTCTTAGCTCCCCAGCCCCACAATGAGCAGTTCTTC. Encoded protein: CASSGFLAPQPHNEQFF.

Many counts were recorded for this clonotype. The rearrangement uses TRBV27 and TRBJ2-7; D is possibly TRBD2 (7 bases). The germline V gene encodes CDR1 MNHEY and CDR2 SMNVEV (reference sequence). The ends were cut back, 6 bases at V and 4 bases at J, with 16 bases in the middle. This CDR3 contains 14 residues. In nucleotides, the CDR3 is TGTGCCAGCAGCATCCGGGGGGCAGGTTACGAGCAGTACTTC. Translated: CASSIRGAGYEQYF.

This clonotype was counted ten times or more. In DNA form, the CDR3 reads TGTGCCAGCAGTTGGGGAGACCATCAGCCCCAGCATTTT. Amino acid sequence: CASSWGDHQPQHF. The J gene is TRBJ1-5, the V gene TRBV6-2 or TRBV6-3; D not certain. The germline V and J ends were trimmed by 4 bases and 5 bases, with 9 bases remaining between them. This CDR3 spans 13 amino acids. CDR1 and CDR2 (germline): MNHEY, SVGEGT.

The chain has TRBV12-3 or TRBV12-4 and TRBJ2-1; TRBD2 agrees at 11 bases. V lost 4 bases and J lost 1; bases outside the gene matches: 15. The length of the CDR3 is 20 residues. CDR3: CASSSSSGRRGTGSYNEQFF. The CDR3 DNA reads as TGTGCCAGCAGTTCTTCTAGCGGGAGGAGGGGGACAGGGTCCTACAATGAGCAGTTCTTC.

This clonotype showed up just a few times. The chain links TRBV28 to TRBJ1-1; the D is unclear. The germline V and J ends were trimmed by 3 bases and 1 base, with 12 bases remaining between them. This CDR3 comprises 15 residues. Per germline, CDR1 MDHEN and CDR2 SYDVKM. CDR3 amino acids: CASSFWGRGNTEAFF. The CDR3 DNA is TGTGCCAGCAGTTTTTGGGGTCGGGGGAACACTGAAGCTTTCTTT.

V usage is TRBV4-1 and J usage is TRBJ2-6; 8 bases match TRBD1. This CDR3 has 17 residues. Germline-derived CDR1 and CDR2 are MGHRA and YSYEKL. The V segment lost 4 bases and the J segment 0 bases; nucleotides outside the gene matches: 5. CDR3 loop: CASSRGQAHSGANVLTF. The CDR3, as DNA: TGCGCCAGCAGCCGGGGACAGGCCCACTCTGGGGCCAACGTCCTGACTTTC.

Many counts were recorded for this clonotype. The chain couples TRBV2 to TRBJ2-7; D unresolved. The CDR3 runs to 14 residues. Looked up from germline, CDR1 is SNHLY and CDR2 is FYNNEI. Trimming shortened V by 6 bases and J by 0 bases, and 12 bases separated the two germline ends. CDR3: CASRAVGGSYEQYF. The CDR3 nucleotides are TGTGCCAGCAGGGCCGTAGGCGGCTCCTACGAGCAGTACTTC.

The chain uses TRBV7-3 and TRBJ2-1; 14 bases map to TRBD2. This CDR3 contains 16 residues. V lost 5 bases to trimming and J lost 10 bases; unmatched junction nucleotides: 10. Per the germline V gene, CDR1 is SGHTA and CDR2 is FQGTGA. CDR3 coding DNA: TGTGCCAGCAGCACCTCGGGACTAGCGGGAGTAAGAGAGCAGTTCTTC. It encodes CASSTSGLAGVREQFF.